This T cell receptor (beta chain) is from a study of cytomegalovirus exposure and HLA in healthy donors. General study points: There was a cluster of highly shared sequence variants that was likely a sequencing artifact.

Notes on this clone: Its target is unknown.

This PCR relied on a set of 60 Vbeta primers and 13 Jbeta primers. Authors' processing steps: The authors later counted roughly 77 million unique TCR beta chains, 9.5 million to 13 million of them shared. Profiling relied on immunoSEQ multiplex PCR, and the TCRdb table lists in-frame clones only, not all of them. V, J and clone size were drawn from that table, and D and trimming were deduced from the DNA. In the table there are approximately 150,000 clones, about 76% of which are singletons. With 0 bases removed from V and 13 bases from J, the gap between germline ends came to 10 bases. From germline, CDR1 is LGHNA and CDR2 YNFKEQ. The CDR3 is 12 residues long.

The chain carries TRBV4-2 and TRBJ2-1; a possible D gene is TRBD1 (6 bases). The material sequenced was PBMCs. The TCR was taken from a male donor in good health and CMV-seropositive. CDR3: CASSQERGKQFF. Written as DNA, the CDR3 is TGTGCCAGCAGCCAAGAAAGGGGGAAACAGTTCTTC.